This TCR beta chain stems from a study of control samples from healthy donors and cancer patients. Produced via immunoSEQ multiplex PCR; TCRdb's table is partial and in-frame only. The data show 170,000 or so clones, with approximately 94% seen just once and 1.3% to 1.5% held by the top ten. This CDR3 region has 17 residues. Germline-derived CDR1 and CDR2 are SGHVS and FQNEAQ. The ends were cut back, 2 bases at V and 0 bases at J, with 13 bases in the middle. The J gene is TRBJ2-2, the V gene TRBV7-8; perhaps TRBD1 as D (5 bases). Sequences were obtained from blood. The sequence derives from a man aged 30 to 39 in good health. The CDR3 is CASSLLGESTNTGELFF. CDR3 sequence (DNA): TGTGCCAGCAGCTTACTAGGGGAATCGACGAACACCGGGGAGCTGTTTTTT.